This T cell receptor beta chain is drawn from a study of glioma-infiltrating T cells. Germline V CDR1 and CDR2: MNHEY, SMNVEV (reference sequence). The CDR3 consists of 13 residues. As to this clonotype: Germline is not matched at one junction end, which may reflect a read error.

TCR alpha and beta CDR3 regions were amplified from RNA using iRepertoire nested multiplex PCR. TCRdb analysed the multiplex PCR reads with MiXCR anew, one entry per CDR3 protein. The sample yields under 200,000 distinct CDR3 sequences, about 46% seen once. The chain employs TRBV27 and TRBJ2-5, with D uncertain. The clonotype was recovered from a human donor with low-grade glioma or glioblastoma, undergoing nonglioma brain surgery, or in good health (not recorded which). Sequenced sample: glioma tissue, nonneoplastic brain tissue, or PBMCs (not recorded which). This chain's CDR3 is CASRDQVQEIQYF. CDR3 nucleotides: TGTGCCAGCAGAGACCAAGTTCAAGAGATCCAGTACTTC.